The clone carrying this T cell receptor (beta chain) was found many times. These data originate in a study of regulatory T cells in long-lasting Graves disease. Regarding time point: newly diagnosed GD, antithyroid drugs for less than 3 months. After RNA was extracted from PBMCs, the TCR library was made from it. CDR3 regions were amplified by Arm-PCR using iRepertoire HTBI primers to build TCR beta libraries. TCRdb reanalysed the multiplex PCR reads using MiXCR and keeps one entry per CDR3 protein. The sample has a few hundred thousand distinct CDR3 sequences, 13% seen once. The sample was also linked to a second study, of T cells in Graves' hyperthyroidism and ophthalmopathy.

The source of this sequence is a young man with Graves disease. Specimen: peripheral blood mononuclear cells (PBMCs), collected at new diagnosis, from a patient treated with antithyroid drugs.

CDR3 in DNA: TGTGCCAGCACCAAGACGGGAGACGAAGCTTTCTTT. It is translated as CASTKTGDEAFF. The chain couples TRBV28 to TRBJ1-1; no definite D call. Germline V gives CDR1 MDHEN, CDR2 SYDVKM. Trimming left V 7 bases short and J 8 bases short, with 14 bases between. The CDR3 totals 12 residues.